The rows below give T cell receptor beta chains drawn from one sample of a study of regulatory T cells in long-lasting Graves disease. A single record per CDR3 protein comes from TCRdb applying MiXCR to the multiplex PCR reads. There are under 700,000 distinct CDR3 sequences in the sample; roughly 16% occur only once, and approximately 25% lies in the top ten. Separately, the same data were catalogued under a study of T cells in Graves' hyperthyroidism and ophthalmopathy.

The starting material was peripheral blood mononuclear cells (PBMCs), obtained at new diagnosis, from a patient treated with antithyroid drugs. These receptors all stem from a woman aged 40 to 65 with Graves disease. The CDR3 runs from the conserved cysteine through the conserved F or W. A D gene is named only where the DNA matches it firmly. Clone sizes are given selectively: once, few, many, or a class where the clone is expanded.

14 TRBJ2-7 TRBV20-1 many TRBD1 TGCAGTGCCCGACGGACAGGGATGCCCTACGAGCAGTACTTC CSARRTGMPYEQYF
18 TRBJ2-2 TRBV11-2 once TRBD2 TGTGCCAGCAGCTGGCCGTCTAGCGGGAGGGCCGGACCCGGGGAGCTGTTTTTT CASSWPSSGRAGPGELFF
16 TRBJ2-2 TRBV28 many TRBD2 TGTGCCAGCAGTCCACTAGCGGGGGCGAGCTACGGGGAGCTGTTTTTT CASSPLAGASYGELFF
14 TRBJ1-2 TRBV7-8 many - TGTGCCAGCAGCTTGGTGACAGAGTCGGGTGGCTACACCTTC CASSLVTESGGYTF
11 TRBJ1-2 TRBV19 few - TGTGCCGGACTCACAGGCTATGGCTACACCTTC CAGLTGYGYTF
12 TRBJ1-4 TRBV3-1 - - TGTGCCAGCAGCCAAGATTATGAAAAACTGTTTTTT CASSQDYEKLFF
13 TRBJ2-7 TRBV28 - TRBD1 TGTGCCAGCAATTTACAGGGGGGATACGAGCAGTACTTC CASNLQGGYEQYF
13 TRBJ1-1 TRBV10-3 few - TGTGCCATCACCGAGTATATGAACACTGAAGCTTTCTTT CAITEYMNTEAFF
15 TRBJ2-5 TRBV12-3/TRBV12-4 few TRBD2 TGTGCCAGCACTTCTAGCGGGGGGCTCCAAGAGACCCAGTACTTC CASTSSGGLQETQYF
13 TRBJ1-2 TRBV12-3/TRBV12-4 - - TGTGCCACCCGTGCCACGGAGGTCTATGGCTACACCTTC CATRATEVYGYTF
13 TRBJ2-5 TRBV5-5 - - TGTGCCAGCAGCTCACCGATGGTAGAGACCCAGTACTTC CASSSPMVETQYF
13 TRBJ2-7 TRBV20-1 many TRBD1 TGCAGTGCTGGACAGGGCTTAGCCTACGAGCAGTACTTC CSAGQGLAYEQYF
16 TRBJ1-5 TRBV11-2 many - TGTGCCAGCAGCCCGGCGCCCCACCTGATAAATCAGCCCCAGCATTTT CASSPAPHLINQPQHF
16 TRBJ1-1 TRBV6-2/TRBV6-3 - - TGTGCCAGCAGTTACCCGAAGGGGTCTATTAACACTGAAGCTTTCTTT CASSYPKGSINTEAFF
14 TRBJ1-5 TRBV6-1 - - TGTGCCAGCAGTGATAGAAAGTTCTATCAGCCCCAGCATTTT CASSDRKFYQPQHF
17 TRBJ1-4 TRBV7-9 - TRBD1 TGTGCCAGCAGCTCGAGCGGACAGGGGGCAACTAATGAAAAACTGTTTTTT CASSSSGQGATNEKLFF
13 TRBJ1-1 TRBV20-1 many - TGCAGTGCTGCCGACAGGCGGAACACTGAAGCTTTCTTT CSAADRRNTEAFF
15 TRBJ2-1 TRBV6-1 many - TGTGCCAGCAGTGAATCGGGGGACAGATACAATGAGCAGTTCTTC CASSESGDRYNEQFF
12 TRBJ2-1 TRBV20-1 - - TGCAGTGCTAGTTCGGGTCAGTTTGAGCAATTCTTC CSASSGQFEQFF
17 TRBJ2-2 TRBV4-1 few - TGCGCCAGCAGCCAAGATCCCCAGACTAGTACGGCCGGGGAGCTGTTTTTT CASSQDPQTSTAGELFF
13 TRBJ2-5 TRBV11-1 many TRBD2 TGTGCCAGCGGCCGGGGGGTGGAGGAGACCCAGTACTTC CASGRGVEETQYF
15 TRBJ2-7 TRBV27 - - TGTGCCAGCAGTTTGCATTGGGGACCGAACTACGAGCAGTACTTC CASSLHWGPNYEQYF
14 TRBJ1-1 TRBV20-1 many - TGCAGTGCTAGAGATTGGAAGGAGAACACTGAAGCTTTCTTT CSARDWKENTEAFF
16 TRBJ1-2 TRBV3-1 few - TGTGCCAGCAGCCAAGATAGTCGATCAGGGTTTGGTGGCTACACCTTC CASSQDSRSGFGGYTF
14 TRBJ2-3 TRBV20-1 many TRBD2 TGCAGTGCTCTCCCTGGGGGGGGAGGAGATACGCAGTATTTT CSALPGGGGDTQYF
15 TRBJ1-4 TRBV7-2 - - TGTGCCAGCAGGTTAACGGGTACAACTAATGAAAAACTGTTTTTT CASRLTGTTNEKLFF
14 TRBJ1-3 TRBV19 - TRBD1 TGTGCCAGTAGTACGGGACAGTCTGGAAACACCATATATTTT CASSTGQSGNTIYF
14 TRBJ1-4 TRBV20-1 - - TGCAGTGCTTCCCACTGGGAGGGTGGTGAAAAACTGTTTTTT CSASHWEGGEKLFF
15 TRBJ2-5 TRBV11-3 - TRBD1 TGTGCCAGCAGCAACGGGACAGGGGGAGGAGAGACCCAGTACTTC CASSNGTGGGETQYF
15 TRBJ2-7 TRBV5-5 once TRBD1 TGTGCCAGCAGCAACGGGGCCAGGGGGCAGGGCGAGCAGTACTTC CASSNGARGQGEQYF
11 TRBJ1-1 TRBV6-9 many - TGTGCCAGCAGTTATGGTGCCGAAGCTTTCTTT CASSYGAEAFF
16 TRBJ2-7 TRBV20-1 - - TGCAGTGCTAGAGTTCCCGGGGGCGAGGGTGGCTACGAGCAGTACTTC CSARVPGGEGGYEQYF
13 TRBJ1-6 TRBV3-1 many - TGTGCCAGCAGCCACGGCGGAAATTCACCCCTCCACTTT CASSHGGNSPLHF
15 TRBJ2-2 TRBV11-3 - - TGTGCCAGCCAAGGGGCAATCGCGAACACCGGGGAGCTGTTTTTT CASQGAIANTGELFF
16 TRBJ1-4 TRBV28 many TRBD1 TGTGCCAGCAGCCGGATCCGGACAGGGTCTTTTGAAAAACTGTTTTTT CASSRIRTGSFEKLFF
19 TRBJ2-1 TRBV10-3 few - TGTGCCATCAGTGAGTCTCTTACACGGACGAGGGGCTCCTACAATGAGCAGTTCTTC CAISESLTRTRGSYNEQFF
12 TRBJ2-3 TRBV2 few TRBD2 TGTGCCAGCAGCCCGACTAGCGGGGTGTTGTATTTT CASSPTSGVLYF
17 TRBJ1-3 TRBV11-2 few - TGTGCCAGCAGCTTAGATTTGCCCACTAACTCTGGAAACACCATATATTTT CASSLDLPTNSGNTIYF
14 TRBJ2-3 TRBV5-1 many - TGCGCCAGCAGCTTGGCGGTACGCACAGATACGCAGTATTTT CASSLAVRTDTQYF
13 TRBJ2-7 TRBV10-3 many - TGTGCCATCAATAGTTTCAGGGATAACGAGCAGTACTTC CAINSFRDNEQYF
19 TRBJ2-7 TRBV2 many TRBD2 TGTGCCAGCATACCTCCATTGGGACTAGCGGCTACGCTCGGATACGAGCAGTACTTC CASIPPLGLAATLGYEQYF
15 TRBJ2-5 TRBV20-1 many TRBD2 TGCAGCCCTTTTGCGGGACTAGCGGGCCAAGAGACCCAGTACTTC CSPFAGLAGQETQYF